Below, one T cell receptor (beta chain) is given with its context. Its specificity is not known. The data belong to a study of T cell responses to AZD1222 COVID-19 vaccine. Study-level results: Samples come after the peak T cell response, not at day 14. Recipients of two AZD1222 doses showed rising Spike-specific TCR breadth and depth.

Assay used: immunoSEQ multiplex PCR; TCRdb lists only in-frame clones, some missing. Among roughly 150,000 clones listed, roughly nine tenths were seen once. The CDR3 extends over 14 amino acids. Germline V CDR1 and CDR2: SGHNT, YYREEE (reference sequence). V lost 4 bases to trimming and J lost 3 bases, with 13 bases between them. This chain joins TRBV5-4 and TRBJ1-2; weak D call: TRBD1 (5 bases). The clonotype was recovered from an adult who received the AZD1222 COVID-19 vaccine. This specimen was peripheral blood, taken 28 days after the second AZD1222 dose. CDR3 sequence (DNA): TGTGCCAGCAGCCTGCGGGGAGGGGACTATGGCTACACCTTC. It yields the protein CASSLRGGDYGYTF.